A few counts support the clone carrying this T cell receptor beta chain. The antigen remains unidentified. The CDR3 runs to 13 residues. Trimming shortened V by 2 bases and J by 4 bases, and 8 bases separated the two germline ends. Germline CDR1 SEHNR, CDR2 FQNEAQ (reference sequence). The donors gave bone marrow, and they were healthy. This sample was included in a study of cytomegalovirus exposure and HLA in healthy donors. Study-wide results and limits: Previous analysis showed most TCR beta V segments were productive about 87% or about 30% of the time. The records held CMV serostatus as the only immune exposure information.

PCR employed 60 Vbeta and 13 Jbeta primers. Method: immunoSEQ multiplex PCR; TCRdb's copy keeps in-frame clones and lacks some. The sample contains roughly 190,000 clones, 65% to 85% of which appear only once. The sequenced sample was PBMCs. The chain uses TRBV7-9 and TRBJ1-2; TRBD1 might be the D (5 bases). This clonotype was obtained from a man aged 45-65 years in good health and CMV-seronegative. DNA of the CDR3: TGTGCCAGCAGCTTACAGGACACCTATGGCTACACCTTC. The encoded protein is CASSLQDTYGYTF.